Described below is a single TCR beta chain sequence and its context. Its antigen is not yet known. No much larger clone is present one base from it, and per-base qualities are unavailable. Receptors were amplified or captured by the immunoSEQ multiplex PCR assay. Here the immuneACCESS table is served through TCRdb, limited to in-frame sequences with V and J called. Missing clones are a known gap in these copies; in checked studies unresolved V genes cover under half, and the rest lacks a known reason. This sample lists 500,000 to 750,000 clones; 88% were detected once. The ten top clones hold around 0.0099% of the sample. From the cysteine through the phenylalanine, the CDR3 covers 13 amino acids. Only the CDR3 region is kept as DNA, spanning 39 bases read in frame from base 1. As encoded in the germline V gene, CDR1 is SGHTA while CDR2 is FQGTGA. V trim: 5 bases; J trim: 7 bases; unmatched bases: 6.

This entry belongs to a study of shared T cell receptors in the human thymus (dated by TCRdb to 2020 to 2022). At the level of the whole study: The study investigated the way shared, self-reactive T-cell receptor alpha chains are produced in the human thymus.

This sample was also put to use in a study of human thymus T cells. The second investigation adds: The donors were immunologically healthy infants in Finland who had open corrective cardiac surgery for congenital heart defects. Thymus tissue was obtained as surgical resects removed during corrective cardiac surgery. Both the thymic and the peripheral blood repertoires appeared to show biased V and J gene segment usage. The related research found that thymic TCR repertoires overlapped highly between unrelated individuals. The study described the TCR alpha and beta repertoires in under 10 infant thymus samples and a few matching peripheral blood samples. Donor ages ranging from about 6 to 244 days were recorded, and several male and two female infants were included in the cohort. Thymocytes were freed from the tissue by mechanical means and kept at -70 degrees C as pellets of about 9-30 million cells. A QIAsymphony instrument was used to extract genomic DNA from frozen cell pellets. The immunoSEQ multiplex PCR assay was used to amplify the TCRB and TCRAD loci from a standardized amount of quality-controlled genomic DNA. Amplicons spanned the V(D)J region at a length sufficient to cover the CDR3 and identify V and J genes. Amplicon sequencing was performed on an Illumina platform through the commercial immunoSEQ service. Primer bias and sequencing errors were corrected as previously described, and TCRAD and TCRB were defined on the basis of the IMGT database. Analysis of the repertoires was done with immunoSEQ Analyzer 3.0 and VDJTools and included basic statistics, V/J segment usage, diversity estimates, rarefaction and pairwise overlap. Chao1, ChaoE, Efron-Thisted, Shannon and inverse Simpson indices were used to estimate diversity, which was also estimated on datasets down-sampled to the smallest sample. For repertoire overlap, CDR3 nucleotide sequence, V gene and J gene had to match strictly, and clustering was done by Jaccard-based multidimensional scaling. On average, roughly 800,000 unique TCRB clonotypes were obtained from thymus samples, compared with about 84,000 from blood samples.

This TCR derives from a boy younger than two with a congenital heart defect. Donor details come from another sample of the same person, matched by shared clones. The sequenced sample consisted of thymocytes. Rearrangement joined TRBV7-3 to TRBJ1-1, with 8 bases aligning to TRBD1. The CDR3 here reads CASSPGGRDEAFF. The nucleotide sequence is given as TGTGCCAGCAGCCCAGGGGGCAGGGATGAAGCTTTCTTT.